A single sample gave rise to the 5 T cell receptor beta chains below, sequenced in a study of blood T cells in healthy people across ages (dated by TCRdb to 2015 to 2017). Receptor libraries were prepared by 5' RACE. Sequenced on an Illumina HiSeq 2500. A second PCR of roughly 7 to 11 cycles was performed with a sample-barcoded 5' primer and a J-beta primer mix. TCRdb reprocessing: public reads trimmed at Q25 with fastp, clones called with MiXCR, in-frame beta chains kept. Each CDR3 protein appears once, grouped with its most common genes and DNA. The sample table lists 600,000 to 850,000 distinct CDR3 sequences, about 40% of them with a count of one. The ten largest clones represent 20% to 25% of the sample. The sequenced sample was blood. The receptors were gathered from a woman aged 60-70 years in good health.

This clonotype was observed a handful of times. The chain combines TRBV18 with TRBJ2-7; the D call may be TRBD1 or TRBD2 (5 bases each). V gave up 3 bases and J gave up 4 bases, with 13 bases separating them. CDR1 and CDR2 from the germline V gene are KGHSH and LQKENI. There are 14 residues in the CDR3. The CDR3 loop is CASSPRDPPYEQYF. The CDR3 nucleotides read TGTGCCAGCTCACCCAGGGACCCCCCTTACGAGCAGTACTTC. Drawing the rest from reference TRBV18 and TRBJ2-7, the complete variable domain is NAGVMQNPRHLVRRRGQEARLRCSPMKGHSHVYWYRQLPEEGLKFMVYLQKENIIDESGMPKERFSAEFPKEGPSILRIQQVVRGDSAAYFCASSPRDPPYEQYFGPGTRLTVT.

This rearrangement joins TRBV3-1 to TRBJ2-7; TRBD1 might be the D (5 bases). This CDR3 has 14 residues. The V end lost 1 base, the J end lost 7 bases, and 14 bases lay between the germline ends. Germline CDR1 reads LGHDT; CDR2 reads YNNKEL (reference sequence). The CDR3 here is CASSQGAGSEEQYF. CDR3 DNA sequence: TGTGCCAGCAGCCAAGGAGCAGGGTCGGAAGAGCAGTACTTC.

The table lists this clonotype with a few counts. This rearrangement joins TRBV12-3 or TRBV12-4 to TRBJ2-3, with a possible D match to TRBD2 (6 bases). The CDR3 consists of 13 residues. The chain's CDR3 is CASRGPRADTQYF. Written as DNA, the CDR3 is TGTGCTTCGCGGGGCCCCAGGGCAGATACGCAGTATTTT.

Worth noting for this clonotype: This is likely a read error, given that the CDR3 carries no conserved phenylalanine or tryptophan at its end. The rearrangement joins TRBV29-1 to TRBJ2-5; 8 bases are a match to TRBD2. V trimming: 4 bases; J trimming: 5 bases; junction bases outside the gene matches: 6. The germline V gene has CDR1 SQVTM and CDR2 ANQGSEA. The CDR3 runs 13 residues. Written as DNA, the CDR3 is TGCAGCGTTGCGCGGGGGGTTGTGGAGACCCAGTACTCC. Its translation: CSVARGVVETQYS.

As regards this clonotype: This clone may be a read error of a much larger clone one base away. The chain employs TRBV12-5 and TRBJ2-7, with 14 bases identical to TRBD2. This CDR3 is 14 amino acids long. Trimming took 5 bases from V and 10 from J; bases not matched to a gene: 7. Germline CDR1 and CDR2: LGHNT and FRNRAP. DNA of the CDR3: TGTGCTAGTGGTCCGGGACTAGCGGGAGAGGCCCAGTACTTC. Protein: CASGPGLAGEAQYF.